These 20 T cell receptor beta chains were all obtained from the same sample, sequenced in a study of OX40 agonist ivuxolimab in advanced cancers. Libraries were prepared by immunoSEQ multiplex PCR; TCRdb keeps only in-frame clonotypes and omits some of them. This table holds 35,000 to 40,000 clones, around 87% found once. Sequencing used CD4+ or CD8+ T cells sorted from blood, obtained in a trial of the OX40 agonist ivuxolimab. The origin of the receptors is an adult with an advanced solid tumor such as melanoma, head and neck, liver or kidney cancer.

Regarding this clone: The junction departs from the called germline gene at one end, perhaps through a read error. The sample holds other DNA sequences that translate to the same CDR3. This chain links TRBV29-1 with TRBJ2-1, with 8 bases fitting TRBD1. The V gene's germline CDR1 is SQVTM and CDR2 ANQGSEA. This CDR3 is built from 15 residues. CDR3 coding DNA: TGCAGCGTTGTATCCGACAGGGGCTCCTACAATGAACAGTTCTTC. Translated: CSVVSDRGSYNEQFF.

The rearrangement links TRBV7-9 to TRBJ2-7; D gene ambiguous. This CDR3 is built from 12 residues. CDR1 is SEHNR and CDR2 is FQNEAQ in the germline V gene (reference sequence). Trimming cost V 1 base and J 0 bases, with 1 base left between them. The CDR3 protein is CASSLVSYEQYF. CDR3 in DNA: TGTGCCAGCAGCTTAGTCTCCTACGAGCAGTACTTC.

In its sample, this clone was seen once. The chain links TRBV7-6 to TRBJ2-1, with 11 nucleotides matching TRBD1. J was trimmed by 3 bases and V by 4 bases; bases with no gene match: 2. Germline CDR1 reads SGHVS; CDR2 reads FNYEAQ. There are 15 residues in the CDR3. The CDR3 bases are TGTGCCAGCAGCTCCGGGACAGGGGGCTACAATGAGCAGTTCTTC. This translates into CASSSGTGGYNEQFF.

The rearrangement joins TRBV7-2 to TRBJ2-3, with D unclear. CDR1 is SGHTA, CDR2 FQGNSA, per germline. The CDR3 extends over 15 amino acids. V was clipped by 6 bases and J by 5 bases, with 18 bases between them. The CDR3 bases are TGTGCCAGCAGGCTTAGAGGCCTTAAGGGAGATACGCAGTATTTT. Amino acids: CASRLRGLKGDTQYF.

The V and J genes are TRBV4-3 and TRBJ1-1; possibly TRBD1 for D (5 bases). The V gene's germline CDR1 is LGHNA and CDR2 YSLEER. The CDR3 sequence is 14 residues long. The V gene lost 4 bases and the J gene lost 1 base, with 10 bases spanning the gap. CDR3 coding DNA: TGCGCCAGCAGCCGCGACAGAGAGAACACTGAAGCTTTCTTT. It encodes CASSRDRENTEAFF.

Of note for this clone: An end of the junction does not agree with germline; a read error may underlie this. The chain recombines TRBV6-6 with TRBJ2-1; D tentatively fits TRBD1 or TRBD2 (6 bases each). The V gene's germline CDR1 is MNHNY and CDR2 SVGAGI (reference sequence). This CDR3 has 15 amino acids. Written as DNA, the CDR3 is TGTGCCAGCAGTTTGAGGGGGGCCGAGACAGGAGCAGTAGTCTTC. Protein sequence: CASSLRGAETGAVVF.

The J gene is TRBJ2-7, the V gene TRBV6-6, with TRBD2 identical over 9 bases. The V gene's germline CDR1 is MNHNY and CDR2 SVGAGI (reference sequence). This CDR3 comprises 15 residues. After removal of 0 bases from V and 2 bases from J, the junction contained 2 bases not matched to a gene. The CDR3 spells CASSYSLAGAYEQYF. The CDR3 DNA follows: TGTGCCAGCAGTTACTCCTTAGCGGGGGCCTACGAGCAGTACTTC.

The V call is TRBV6-6, the J call TRBJ1-6, with 9 bases fitting TRBD1. The CDR3 totals 15 residues. The germline CDR1 and CDR2 sequences are MNHNY and SVGAGI (reference sequence). The V gene end was trimmed by 6 bases and the J gene end by 5 bases; junction bases not matched to a gene: 5. The CDR3 DNA reads TGTGCCAGCAGGGCACAGGGGGCGGATAATTCACCCCTCCACTTT. It codes for CASRAQGADNSPLHF.

J is TRBJ1-6 and V is TRBV11-2; D is possibly TRBD1 (5 bases). V lost 4 bases and J 10 bases, leaving 8 bases between the germline ends. The CDR3 covers 12 residues. The V gene's germline CDR1 is SGHAT and CDR2 FQNNGV. CDR3 DNA sequence: TGTGCCAGCAGCTGGGGGGGGTCACCCCTCCACTTT. This translates into CASSWGGSPLHF.

The count of this clone is one. The rearrangement joins TRBV6-5 to TRBJ2-5; TRBD1 matches 7 bases. The CDR3 runs 15 residues. The V gene's germline CDR1 is MNHEY and CDR2 SVGAGI. Trimming at V came to 6 bases and at J to 3 bases, leaving 10 bases not matched to a gene. In DNA, the CDR3 is TGTGCCAGCAGCAACGCGGACAGGAGAAAAGAGACCCAGTACTTC. Protein product: CASSNADRRKETQYF.

As regards this clone: The junction departs from the called germline gene at one end, perhaps through a read error. The gene calls are TRBV7-4 and TRBJ1-5, with D uncertain. CDR1 is SGHVT and CDR2 is SQSDAQ in the germline V gene. The length of the CDR3 is 12 residues. Here the CDR3 reads CASSRGAEPQHF. Written as DNA, the CDR3 is TGTGCCAGCAGCCGAGGTGCTGAGCCCCAGCACTTT.

The genes are TRBV2 and TRBJ1-1; 8 bases are shared with TRBD1. Germline CDR1 SNHLY, CDR2 FYNNEI. Germline trimming cut 4 bases from V and 1 base from J; bases unmatched to any gene: 5. This CDR3 spans 15 amino acids. The CDR3 DNA sequence: TGTGCCAGCAGTGTTCAGGGGGCGGGGAACACTGAAGCTTTCTTT. This gives the protein CASSVQGAGNTEAFF.

This clone showed up just once. Compared with germline, one end of the junction differs, possibly owing to a read error. The rearrangement joins TRBV19 to TRBJ1-6; the match to TRBD1 covers 9 bases. CDR1 LNHDA and CDR2 SQIVND come from the germline V gene (reference sequence). The CDR3 is 15 residues long. CDR3 sequence reads: CANSAPGTGTSPLHF. In nucleotides, the CDR3 is TGTGCCAATAGTGCTCCCGGGACAGGGACTTCACCCCTCCACTTT.

The rearrangement joins TRBV5-3 to TRBJ2-1; the D gene is possibly TRBD1 (6 bases). TRBV5-3 is identified as an open reading frame with a role that is uncertain. This CDR3 is 15 amino acids long. Deletions cut 0 bases from V and 1 base from J, with 8 bases between. The CDR3 DNA is TGTGCCAGAAGCTTGGAGCAGGGGTCCTACAATGAGCAGTTCTTC. Translation gives CARSLEQGSYNEQFF.

J is TRBJ2-3 and V is TRBV7-2; 9 bases fit TRBD2. V lost 2 bases to trimming and J lost 7 bases; unmatched junction nucleotides: 7. The CDR3 has 15 residues. Germline lookup yields CDR1 SGHTA and CDR2 FQGNSA. CDR3 sequence (DNA): TGTGCCAGCAGCTTACGGCGGGGGGGCTTGAATACGCAGTATTTT. Translating gives CASSLRRGGLNTQYF.

The chain links TRBV19 to TRBJ1-5, with D perhaps matching TRBD1 (5 bases). CDR1 LNHDA and CDR2 SQIVND come from the germline V gene (reference sequence). The ends were cut back, 3 bases at V and 0 bases at J, with 15 bases in the middle. The CDR3 runs to 17 residues. The CDR3 bases are TGTGCCAGTAGTATTCCGGACAATTTTAATAGCAATCAGCCCCAGCATTTT. This translates into CASSIPDNFNSNQPQHF. Full variable domain (rest looked up from reference TRBV19 and TRBJ1-5): DGGITQSPKYLFRKEGQNVTLSCEQNLNHDAMYWYRQDPGQGLRLIYYSQIVNDFQKGDIAEGYSVSREKKESFPLTVTSAQKNPTAFYLCASSIPDNFNSNQPQHFGDGTRLSIL.

V gene TRBV2 combines with J gene TRBJ1-1; 12 nucleotides match TRBD1. CDR3 size: 17 residues. Germline V gene data show CDR1 as SNHLY and CDR2 as FYNNEI. V gave up 6 bases and J gave up 1 base; unmatched junction bases: 9. CDR3 sequence (DNA): TGTGCCAGCAGGCCCCGGGACAGGGGGCCCGCGAACACTGAAGCTTTCTTT. Protein: CASRPRDRGPANTEAFF. Full variable domain (remainder filled in from reference TRBV2 and TRBJ1-1): EPEVTQTPSHQVTQMGQEVILRCVPISNHLYFYWYRQILGQKVEFLVSFYNNEISEKSEIFDDQFSVERPDGSNFTLKIRSTKLEDSAMYFCASRPRDRGPANTEAFFGQGTRLTVV.

The chain joins TRBV6-5 to TRBJ2-1; perhaps TRBD1 as D (6 bases). CDR1 is MNHEY, CDR2 SVGAGI, per germline. The CDR3 contains 13 residues. Between the trimmed V and J ends, which lost 2 bases and 8 bases, there was a span of 10 bases. The CDR3 sequence is CASSYVPGDEQFF. The CDR3 region has the DNA TGTGCCAGCAGTTACGTCCCAGGGGATGAGCAGTTCTTC.

The gene calls are TRBV4-1 and TRBJ1-2; no clear D. Germline CDR1 MGHRA, CDR2 YSYEKL. The CDR3 sequence is 16 residues long. V lost 0 bases to trimming and J lost 7 bases, with 18 bases between them. CDR3 protein: CASSQDKSERVAGYTF. CDR3 sequence (DNA): TGCGCCAGCAGCCAAGATAAGTCGGAGAGGGTAGCTGGCTACACCTTC.

This clone occurred a few times. The chain joins TRBV27 to TRBJ2-2, with 7 bases fitting TRBD1. CDR1 MNHEY and CDR2 SMNVEV come from the germline V gene (reference sequence). The CDR3 is 14 residues long. V was pared by 4 bases and J by 5 bases, with 4 bases of the junction left unmatched. CDR3 DNA: TGTGCCAGCAGTTATGACAGGGCTACCGGGGAGCTGTTTTTT. It codes for CASSYDRATGELFF.